A single sample is the source of the 27 T cell receptor beta chains below, sequenced in a study of beta chain features in type 1 diabetes. Study-wide results and limits: Shorter TCRB CDR3s, moderately but significantly so, marked every one of the four CD4+ subsets in Type 1 diabetes patients.

The antigens for these receptors are not known. The entirety of the isolated RNA underwent reverse transcription, so expressed TCRB transcripts were sequenced. Produced via immunoSEQ multiplex PCR; TCRdb's table is partial and in-frame only. The sample has some 140,000 clones, approximately 10% seen once. The sample taken for sequencing was central memory CD4+ T cells from blood. These TCRs come from a young man with type 1 diabetes.

Many counts were recorded for this clone. This chain connects TRBV10-2 to TRBJ2-3; TRBD2 matches 12 bases. Trimming at V came to 10 bases and at J to 9 bases, leaving 5 bases not matched to a gene. The length of the CDR3 is 12 residues. Germline V CDR1 and CDR2: WSHSY, SAAADI. CDR3 DNA: TGCGCCACTAGCGGGGGGGCCCAAACGCAGTATTTT. Encoded protein: CATSGGAQTQYF.

This clone has only a few counts. The chain joins TRBV4-3 to TRBJ2-1; the match to TRBD1 covers 8 bases. Trimming took 4 bases from V and 8 from J; bases not matched to a gene: 10. The CDR3 loop spans 15 amino acids. CDR1 is LGHNA, CDR2 YSLEER, per germline. CDR3 bases: TGCGCCAGCAGCCCCTTTTCCGGACAGGGCTATGAGCAGTTCTTC. It codes for CASSPFSGQGYEQFF.

A few counts support this clone. The chain recombines TRBV9 with TRBJ2-2, with D tentatively TRBD2 (5 bases). The CDR3 is 17 amino acids. The germline gives CDR1 SGDLS, CDR2 YYNGEE. Trimming took off 0 bases at V and 7 bases at J, with 19 bases between the two ends. CDR3 residues: CASSVERGSLARGELFF. CDR3 in DNA: TGTGCCAGCAGCGTAGAGAGAGGGAGCTTGGCGCGCGGGGAGCTGTTTTTT.

This clone has just a few counts. The V and J genes are TRBV28 and TRBJ2-6; no definite D call. Trimming took off 3 bases at V and 1 base at J, with 7 bases between the two ends. This CDR3 is built from 15 residues. Germline assignment: CDR1 MDHEN and CDR2 SYDVKM. The CDR3 sequence: CASSFISSGANVLTF. The CDR3 DNA reads as TGTGCCAGCAGTTTTATTTCGTCTGGGGCCAACGTCCTGACTTTC.

This rearrangement joins TRBV18 to TRBJ2-3; D may be TRBD2 (6 bases). Trimming removed 4 bases at V and 0 bases at J, with 8 bases between. CDR1 and CDR2 (germline): KGHSH, LQKENI. The CDR3 runs to 14 residues. The CDR3 DNA reads as TGTGCCAGCTCACGACTAGTTAGCACAGATACGCAGTATTTT. Translating gives CASSRLVSTDTQYF. The variable domain in full, with the rest retrieved from reference TRBV18 and TRBJ2-3, is NAGVMQNPRHLVRRRGQEARLRCSPMKGHSHVYWYRQLPEEGLKFMVYLQKENIIDESGMPKERFSAEFPKEGPSILRIQQVVRGDSAAYFCASSRLVSTDTQYFGPGTRLTVL.

This rearrangement joins TRBV9 to TRBJ2-2; 7 positions agree with TRBD1. The ends lost 5 bases at V and 6 bases at J; junction bases unmatched: 7. The CDR3 sequence is 14 residues long. Germline CDR1 reads SGDLS; CDR2 reads YYNGEE. The CDR3 is CASRQGRTAGELFF. The CDR3 nucleotides are TGTGCCAGCAGACAGGGGCGGACTGCCGGGGAGCTGTTTTTT.

The rearrangement links TRBV19 to TRBJ2-3; 9 nucleotides agree with TRBD1. J gave up 8 bases and V 5 bases, and 11 bases lay outside the gene matches. The germline CDR1 and CDR2 sequences are LNHDA and SQIVND (reference sequence). This CDR3 region has 15 residues. The CDR3 spells CASSPRTGALGTQYF. The CDR3 nucleotides read TGTGCCAGTAGTCCCCGGACAGGGGCCTTAGGTACGCAGTATTTT.

This clone was observed a handful of times. The rearrangement links TRBV29-1 to TRBJ2-3, with TRBD2 matching over 9 bases. The CDR3 contains 13 residues. The germline CDR1 and CDR2 sequences are SQVTM and ANQGSEA. With 5 bases clipped from V and 4 bases from J, the junction kept 4 bases outside the gene matches. The CDR3, as DNA: TGCAGCGTTCCGACTAGCGGAGCAGATACGCAGTATTTT. Translating it yields CSVPTSGADTQYF.

This clone was counted only a few times. The CDR3 region has the DNA TGTGCCAGCAGCTCCTGGGGAGGCACGAACACCGGGGAGCTGTTTTTT. Its translation: CASSSWGGTNTGELFF. The V and J genes are TRBV28 and TRBJ2-2, with D perhaps TRBD2 (6 bases). The ends were cut back, 6 bases at V and 0 bases at J, with 14 bases in the middle. Germline loops: CDR1 MDHEN, CDR2 SYDVKM. The CDR3 runs 16 residues.

This clone was seen only a few times. V is TRBV2 and J is TRBJ1-5, with 8 nucleotides matching TRBD1. This CDR3 spans 13 amino acids. Germline assignment: CDR1 SNHLY and CDR2 FYNNEI. V shed 6 bases, J shed 7 bases, and the junction held 5 bases outside the gene matches. CDR3 protein: CASREDRAQPQHF. The CDR3, as DNA: TGTGCCAGCAGAGAGGACAGGGCGCAGCCCCAGCATTTT.

This sequence joins TRBV4-1 and TRBJ2-1, with TRBD2 matching over 12 bases. Germline V gene sequence: CDR1 MGHRA, CDR2 YSYEKL. The CDR3 is 18 residues long. The V gene end was trimmed by 2 bases and the J gene end by 7 bases; junction bases not matched to a gene: 12. This CDR3 is CASSQRRASGGAGNEQFF. The CDR3 region has the DNA TGCGCCAGCAGCCAACGAAGGGCTAGCGGGGGGGCTGGTAATGAGCAGTTCTTC.

The gene calls are TRBV9 and TRBJ2-7, with TRBD1 matching 7 bases. The CDR3 has 19 residues. The germline V gene encodes CDR1 SGDLS and CDR2 YYNGEE. V shed 0 bases, J shed 4 bases, and the junction held 19 bases outside the gene matches. The CDR3 DNA follows: TGTGCCAGCAGCGTAGTTCGACCACGAGCCGGGACAGCGACTTACGAGCAGTACTTC. It yields the protein CASSVVRPRAGTATYEQYF.

This clone showed up just a few times. The junction differs from germline at one of its ends, possibly a read error. The genes are TRBV6-5 and TRBJ1-2; 7 positions match TRBD1. This CDR3 is built from 14 residues. Germline assignment: CDR1 MNHEY and CDR2 SVGAGI. The CDR3 loop reads CAISDSTGIDGYTF. The DNA for the CDR3 is TGTGCCATCAGTGACTCGACAGGGATAGATGGCTACACCTTC.

The chain joins TRBV6-6 to TRBJ2-5; no clear D gene. This CDR3 comprises 14 residues. Germline V gene data show CDR1 as MNHNY and CDR2 as SVGAGI (reference sequence). The V end was cut by 8 bases, the J end by 1 base, with 14 bases between. The CDR3 DNA follows: TGTGCCAGCCGACGAGACTGGAGCCAAGAGACCCAGTACTTC. This codes for CASRRDWSQETQYF.

The chain employs TRBV5-4 and TRBJ1-4, with 10 bases that match TRBD1. CDR3 length: 14 residues. Germline CDR1 SGHNT, CDR2 YYREEE (reference sequence). V trimming: 3 bases; J trimming: 7 bases; junction bases outside the gene matches: 3. CDR3 region: CASSSGQGSEKLFF. CDR3 in DNA: TGTGCCAGCAGCTCGGGACAGGGGAGTGAAAAACTGTTTTTT. The full variable domain, rest sourced from reference TRBV5-4 and TRBJ1-4, is ETGVTQSPTHLIKTRGQQVTLRCSSQSGHNTVSWYQQALGQGPQFIFQYYREEENGRGNFPPRFSGLQFPNYSSELNVNALELDDSALYLCASSSGQGSEKLFFGSGTQLSVL.

This clone has just a few counts. This sequence joins TRBV28 and TRBJ2-7, with D maybe TRBD2 (6 bases). V dropped 1 base and J dropped 0 bases, with 10 bases sitting between them. This CDR3 contains 15 residues. CDR1 is MDHEN, CDR2 SYDVKM, per germline. The CDR3 region is CASSLFGGLSYEQYF. The CDR3 DNA is TGTGCCAGCAGTTTATTCGGGGGTCTCTCCTACGAGCAGTACTTC.

V gene TRBV28 combines with J gene TRBJ1-2; maybe TRBD1 (6 bases). From germline, CDR1 is MDHEN and CDR2 SYDVKM. This CDR3 is 14 amino acids long. Trimming removed 1 base at V and 6 bases at J, with 12 bases between. The CDR3 DNA sequence: TGTGCCAGCAGTTTATTGAACAGGGTGGATGGCTACACCTTC. Encoded protein: CASSLLNRVDGYTF.

This clone was counted only a few times. The V and J genes are TRBV2 and TRBJ2-7; D not resolved. The CDR3 totals 10 residues. Germline V gene sequence: CDR1 SNHLY, CDR2 FYNNEI. Trimming removed 8 bases from V and 6 bases from J, with 8 bases in between. DNA of the CDR3: TGTGCCAGCGGAGAGCTCGAGCAGTACTTC. Amino acid sequence: CASGELEQYF.

A few counts support this clone. This chain links TRBV2 with TRBJ1-5; 7 bases line up with TRBD1. Germline CDR1 is SNHLY and CDR2 is FYNNEI. The V segment lost 6 bases and the J segment 6 bases; nucleotides outside the gene matches: 8. This CDR3 is 14 amino acids long. The CDR3 DNA is TGTGCCAGCAGCCCCAGACAGGGCGGTCAGCCCCAGCATTTT. This codes for CASSPRQGGQPQHF.

The CDR3 region has the DNA TGCAGCGTTGAAGATGGGACAGTTACGAACACTGAAGCTTTCTTT. As protein: CSVEDGTVTNTEAFF. The chain is built from TRBV29-1 and TRBJ1-1; 7 bases line up with TRBD1. This CDR3 region has 15 residues. The V segment lost 0 bases and the J segment 1 base; nucleotides outside the gene matches: 5. Germline CDR1 is SQVTM and CDR2 is ANQGSEA.

The rearrangement uses TRBV7-9 and TRBJ1-4, with D possibly being TRBD1 (5 bases). V was cut by 5 bases and J by 7 bases, with 20 bases left in between. The germline gives CDR1 SEHNR, CDR2 FQNEAQ (reference sequence). CDR3 length: 16 amino acids. The CDR3 here is CASSPWTPGDGEKLFF. The CDR3 coding sequence is TGTGCCAGCAGCCCCTGGACACCGGGAGACGGTGAAAAACTGTTTTTT. The entire variable domain, with the rest obtained from reference TRBV7-9 and TRBJ1-4, is as follows: DTGVSQNPRHKITKRGQNVTFRCDPISEHNRLYWYRQTLGQGPEFLTYFQNEAQLEKSRLLSDRFSAERPKGSFSTLEIQRTEQGDSAMYLCASSPWTPGDGEKLFFGSGTQLSVL.

The CDR3 DNA is TGTGCCAGCAGCCAAGACAGGGGGCTGAGCTATGGCTACACCTTC. Its translation is CASSQDRGLSYGYTF. V is TRBV14 and J is TRBJ1-2; 8 nucleotides line up with TRBD1. This CDR3 spans 15 amino acids. With 0 bases clipped from V and 4 bases from J, the junction kept 4 bases outside the gene matches. Germline CDR1 is SGHDN and CDR2 is FVKESK.

This clone has only a few counts. The chain has TRBV9 and TRBJ2-3; possibly TRBD1 for D (5 bases). The CDR3 spans 17 residues. CDR1 and CDR2 from the germline V gene are SGDLS and YYNGEE. V was pared by 0 bases and J by 0 bases, with 14 bases between. CDR3 protein: CASSVGAVGRSTDTQYF. The CDR3 DNA sequence: TGTGCCAGCAGCGTAGGGGCGGTGGGGCGTAGCACAGATACGCAGTATTTT.

The chain is built from TRBV28 and TRBJ1-5; 8 nucleotides line up with TRBD1. With 6 bases clipped from V and 2 bases from J, the junction kept 6 bases outside the gene matches. The germline CDR1 and CDR2 sequences are MDHEN and SYDVKM. CDR3 length: 15 amino acids. The CDR3 bases are TGTGCCAGCAGAACCGGACAGGGAGGCAATCAGCCCCAGCATTTT. Its translation is CASRTGQGGNQPQHF.

The sample holds a few counts of this clone. The V gene is TRBV19, the J gene TRBJ1-2, with 9 positions matching TRBD1. Germline trimming cut 5 bases from V and 4 bases from J; bases unmatched to any gene: 8. The germline CDR1 and CDR2 sequences are LNHDA and SQIVND (reference sequence). The CDR3 spans 15 residues. CDR3 region: CASSAPGQGTYGYTF. CDR3 nucleotide sequence: TGTGCCAGTAGTGCACCGGGACAGGGAACCTATGGCTACACCTTC. Filled out from reference TRBV19 and TRBJ1-2, the complete variable domain reads DGGITQSPKYLFRKEGQNVTLSCEQNLNHDAMYWYRQDPGQGLRLIYYSQIVNDFQKGDIAEGYSVSREKKESFPLTVTSAQKNPTAFYLCASSAPGQGTYGYTFGSGTRLTVV.

This clone has more than one count but fewer than ten. The V call is TRBV5-1, the J call TRBJ2-2; D is perhaps TRBD1 (5 bases). Germline V gene sequence: CDR1 SGHRS, CDR2 YFSETQ. CDR3 size: 13 residues. Trimming removed 4 bases at V and 5 bases at J, with 9 bases between. The CDR3 sequence is CASSPSGTGELFF. The DNA for the CDR3 is TGCGCCAGCAGCCCCTCAGGGACCGGGGAGCTGTTTTTT.

V and J are TRBV18 and TRBJ2-7; TRBD1 might be the D (5 bases). This CDR3 has 13 residues. V lost 4 bases and J lost 5, with 12 bases in between. Germline V CDR1 and CDR2: KGHSH, LQKENI. CDR3 sequence: CASSLSVGDEQYF. CDR3 sequence (DNA): TGTGCCAGCTCACTATCCGTAGGGGACGAGCAGTACTTC.